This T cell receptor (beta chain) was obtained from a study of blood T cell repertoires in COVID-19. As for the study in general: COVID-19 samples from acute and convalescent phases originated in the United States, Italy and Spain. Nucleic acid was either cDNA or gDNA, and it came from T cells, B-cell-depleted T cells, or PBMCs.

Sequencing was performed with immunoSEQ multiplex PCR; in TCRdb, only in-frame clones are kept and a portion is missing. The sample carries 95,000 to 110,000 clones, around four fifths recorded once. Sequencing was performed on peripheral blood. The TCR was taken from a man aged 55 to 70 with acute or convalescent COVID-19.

The CDR3, as DNA: TGTGCCAGTAGTATTTCCAGGCAGAACACTGAAGCTTTCTTT. It specifies CASSISRQNTEAFF. The chain is built from TRBV19 and TRBJ1-1; unclear D gene. The CDR3 totals 14 residues. The germline CDR1 and CDR2 sequences are LNHDA and SQIVND (reference sequence). V was shortened by 3 bases and J by 1 base, with 9 bases between the two germline ends.